This T cell receptor (beta chain) was recovered during a study of neoadjuvant nivolumab and ipilimumab in lung cancer. Assay used: immunoSEQ multiplex PCR; TCRdb lists only in-frame clones, some missing. The table shows 6,500 to 8,500 clones, with about nine tenths occurring only once. On this clone: Its target is not known.

Overall study findings and caveats: From pretherapy to surgery, tumor richness and clonality rose with dual therapy. Only a single major-pathologic-response sample was available for clonality analysis. Pretherapy blood TCR richness correlated positively with resected tumor richness.

This CDR3 contains 15 residues. CDR1 and CDR2 (germline): SNHLY, FYNNEI. V lost 7 bases, J lost 1 base, and 14 bases lay in between. The sequencing here drew on tumor tissue, taken after neoadjuvant nivolumab, alone or with ipilimumab, at or shortly before surgery. The chain employs TRBV2 and TRBJ1-5, with D perhaps matching TRBD1 (6 bases). This clonotype originated in an adult with non-small cell lung cancer. Some clones in this sample may be carry-over from other donors' samples. CDR3 nucleotides: TGTGCCAGCACTTTGGACAGAGGCAGCAATCAGCCCCAGCATTTT. It codes for CASTLDRGSNQPQHF.